The 5 T cell receptor beta chains below come from one sample, sequenced in a study of beta chain features in type 1 diabetes (dated by TCRdb to the late 2010s). For these TCRs, the target antigens are not known. Library preparation was by the immunoSEQ multiplex PCR assay. The High Capacity cDNA Reverse Transcription Kit was used to reverse transcribe all of the isolated RNA, meaning that expressed TCRB transcripts were what got sequenced. In its TCRdb copy, this immuneACCESS table keeps in-frame sequences only and misses some clones. Where compared with another copy, unresolved V genes explain less than half of these, and the others have no known cause. This sample has around 710,000 clones in its table, and around 12% of those were observed once. Jointly, the top ten make up around 0.12% of the sample. Results and caveats for the whole study, not just this receptor: In all four CD4+ subsets, TCRB CDR3 length was moderately but significantly shorter in type 1 diabetes patients.

Source material: naive CD4+ T cells from blood. The sample's cell subset or site, from its label and the paper: true naive CD4+ T cells. The receptors shown here come from a man aged 30-40 years with type 1 diabetes.

The gene calls are TRBV4-3 and TRBJ2-7; unclear D gene. The germline gives CDR1 LGHNA, CDR2 YSLEER. Trimming left V 0 bases short and J 2 bases short, with 8 bases between. The CDR3 totals 14 residues. DNA for the CDR3: TGCGCCAGCAGCCAAGATTACCGGGCCTACGAGCAGTACTTC. Its protein is CASSQDYRAYEQYF.

This chain links TRBV6-5 with TRBJ1-4; D is possibly TRBD1 (5 bases). The CDR3 runs 16 residues. The germline V gene encodes CDR1 MNHEY and CDR2 SVGAGI. The V and J ends lost 0 bases and 6 bases respectively, with 14 bases between them. This CDR3 reads CASSYSQGRGDEKLFF. The CDR3 DNA sequence: TGTGCCAGCAGTTACTCCCAGGGTAGAGGCGATGAAAAACTGTTTTTT.

This clone was recorded a few times. The J gene is TRBJ1-4, the V gene TRBV7-2; D uncertain. Germline V gene sequence: CDR1 SGHTA, CDR2 FQGNSA. CDR3 length equals 13 residues. With 2 bases removed from V and 8 bases from J, the gap between germline ends came to 9 bases. DNA for the CDR3: TGTGCCAGCAGCTTATTCCAGGCGGAAAAACTGTTTTTT. Its translation: CASSLFQAEKLFF.

This clone appeared a few times. J is TRBJ1-5 and V is TRBV29-1; the D is unclear. Trimming left V 4 bases short and J 5 bases short, with 18 bases between. Looked up from germline, CDR1 is SQVTM and CDR2 is ANQGSEA. The CDR3 is 15 amino acids. The CDR3 protein is CSVVIGGPSDQPQHF. The CDR3, as DNA: TGCAGCGTTGTCATTGGAGGGCCTTCCGATCAGCCCCAGCATTTT.

This clone occurred a few times. The chain couples TRBV6-5 to TRBJ2-6; maybe TRBD1 (6 bases). The CDR3 spans 16 residues. With 4 bases removed from V and 4 bases from J, the gap between germline ends came to 14 bases. CDR1 and CDR2 (germline): MNHEY, SVGAGI. The CDR3 DNA sequence: TGTGCCAGCAGTTCAAACAGGGTTCCCGGGGCCAACGTCCTGACTTTC. Amino acids: CASSSNRVPGANVLTF.